This entry lists 29 T cell receptor beta chains sequenced from one sample in a study of PD-L1 blockade in urothelial cancer. Described time point: peripheral blood 6 weeks after treatment start. Repertoires were generated with immunoSEQ multiplex PCR, while TCRdb's copy carries only in-frame clones and drops some. The table includes 35,000 to 45,000 clones, about 83% detected once. Source: PBMCs, taken around atezolizumab (anti-PD-L1) treatment. These receptors were collected from a man in his sixties with urothelial cancer.

This clone was picked up one time. The rearrangement joins TRBV19 to TRBJ2-7; the match to TRBD1 covers 7 bases. Germline V gene sequence: CDR1 LNHDA, CDR2 SQIVND (reference sequence). J lost 4 bases, V lost 6 bases, and 18 bases had no gene match. This CDR3 is built from 17 residues. CDR3 protein: CASSSYPTGQRLYEQYF. The CDR3 nucleotides read TGTGCCAGTAGCTCCTACCCGACGGGACAGCGCCTTTACGAGCAGTACTTC.

This chain uses TRBV5-1 with TRBJ1-1; 7 bases are shared with TRBD1. Looked up from germline, CDR1 is SGHRS and CDR2 is YFSETQ. CDR3 size: 15 residues. The junction had 4 bases not matched to a gene; V was cut back by 2 bases and J by 0 bases. The CDR3 protein is CASSLITGVNTEAFF. DNA for the CDR3: TGCGCCAGCAGCTTAATCACAGGGGTGAACACTGAAGCTTTCTTT. Together with reference TRBV5-1 and TRBJ1-1, the CDR3 gives the full variable domain: KAGVTQTPRYLIKTRGQQVTLSCSPISGHRSVSWYQQTPGQGLQFLFEYFSETQRNKGNFPGRFSGRQFSNSRSEMNVSTLELGDSALYLCASSLITGVNTEAFFGQGTRLTVV.

The V call is TRBV27, the J call TRBJ1-4; 12 bases match TRBD1. CDR1 and CDR2 from the germline V gene are MNHEY and SMNVEV (reference sequence). V was pared by 6 bases and J by 0 bases, with 5 bases of the junction left unmatched. CDR3 length: 17 amino acids. CDR3 region: CASSGTGGASTNEKLFF. Written as DNA, the CDR3 is TGTGCCAGCAGCGGGACAGGGGGCGCCTCAACTAATGAAAAACTGTTTTTT. Supplemented by reference TRBV27 and TRBJ1-4, the full variable domain reads EAQVTQNPRYLITVTGKKLTVTCSQNMNHEYMSWYRQDPGLGLRQIYYSMNVEVTDKGDVPEGYKVSRKEKRNFPLILESPSPNQTSLYFCASSGTGGASTNEKLFFGSGTQLSVL.

This clone appeared a few times. The chain has TRBV6-1 and TRBJ2-2; the D gene is possibly TRBD1 (5 bases). This CDR3 comprises 15 residues. CDR1 is MNHNS, CDR2 SASEGT, per germline. The V gene lost 6 bases and the J gene lost 0 bases, with 11 bases spanning the gap. CDR3 nucleotides: TGTGCCAGCAGGTTGACAGTAACGAACACCGGGGAGCTGTTTTTT. Its protein is CASRLTVTNTGELFF.

This clone has just one count. An end of the junction does not agree with germline; a read error may underlie this. The gene calls are TRBV7-7 and TRBJ2-2, with TRBD1 matching over 9 bases. Germline CDR1 and CDR2: SSHAT and FNYEAQ (reference sequence). The CDR3 spans 15 residues. The chain's CDR3 is CASSLDRGDTGELFF. DNA of the CDR3: TGTGCTAGCAGCTTGGACAGGGGAGACACCGGGGAGCTGTTTTTT.

The V and J genes are TRBV15 and TRBJ2-1, with 7 nucleotides matching TRBD1. The CDR3 totals 13 residues. Germline V gene lookup returns CDR1 LNHNV and CDR2 YYDKDF (reference sequence). Trimming cost V 1 base and J 15 bases; bases outside gene matches: 9. In nucleotides, the CDR3 is TGTGCCACCAGCAGAGTCCCGGGACAGCAGCCGTTCTTC. It translates to CATSRVPGQQPFF.

The chain joins TRBV4-1 to TRBJ2-5; D gene uncertain. Matching the DNA end better, TRBJ2-7 makes the J call doubtful. Per germline, CDR1 MGHRA and CDR2 YSYEKL. CDR3 length: 16 residues. The CDR3 spells CASSQYVSWYSYEQYF. CDR3 DNA sequence: TGCGCCAGCAGCCAATATGTATCATGGTACTCCTACGAGCAGTACTTC.

The chain carries TRBV16 and TRBJ1-2; 8 nucleotides line up with TRBD1. The V and J ends lost 4 bases and 12 bases, in that order; junction bases with no gene match: 10. There are 13 residues in the CDR3. CDR1 is KGHSY and CDR2 is FQNENV in the germline V gene. The CDR3 loop reads CASSLGQGGPNTF. The DNA of the CDR3 is TGTGCCAGCAGCCTCGGACAGGGTGGACCGAACACCTTC.

J is TRBJ1-2 and V is TRBV28; D is unresolved. Germline V CDR1 and CDR2: MDHEN, SYDVKM. There are 11 residues in the CDR3. V lost 3 bases and J lost 7, with 6 bases in between. This chain's CDR3 is CASSLRAGYTF. The CDR3 DNA sequence: TGTGCCAGCAGTTTGAGGGCTGGCTACACCTTC.

This chain's CDR3 is CASKGNRVDEQFF. Written as DNA, the CDR3 is TGTGCCAGTAAGGGAAACAGGGTCGATGAGCAGTTCTTC. This chain uses TRBV19 with TRBJ2-1, with TRBD1 as a possible D gene (6 bases). CDR1 and CDR2 from the germline V gene are LNHDA and SQIVND (reference sequence). CDR3 length: 13 residues. Trimming shortened V by 7 bases and J by 8 bases, and 15 bases separated the two germline ends.

The count of this clone is one. The gene calls are TRBV28 and TRBJ1-2; 7 bases line up with TRBD1. V lost 4 bases and J lost 7; bases outside the gene matches: 24. The length of the CDR3 is 19 residues. Germline-derived CDR1 and CDR2 are MDHEN and SYDVKM. The chain's CDR3 is CASSSPRTGAVKDPSGYTF. Here the CDR3 DNA reads TGTGCCAGCAGTTCCCCTCGAACAGGGGCCGTAAAGGACCCCAGTGGCTACACCTTC.

The chain is built from TRBV13 and TRBJ2-3; 11 bases agree with TRBD2. The CDR3 is made up of 16 amino acids. CDR1 and CDR2 from the germline V gene are PRHDT and FYEKMQ (reference sequence). V lost 4 bases, J lost 2 bases, and 5 bases stayed unmatched. The CDR3 bases are TGTGCCAGCAGCTCGGGACTAGCGGTATCCACAGATACGCAGTATTTT. It specifies CASSSGLAVSTDTQYF.

The chain uses TRBV29-1 and TRBJ1-1; 10 bases agree with TRBD1. The CDR3 runs 13 residues. With V trimmed by 6 bases and J by 3 bases, 4 bases remained unmatched. Germline lookup yields CDR1 SQVTM and CDR2 ANQGSEA. CDR3 DNA sequence: TGCAGCGTCGCCGGGACAGGGGACACTGAAGCTTTCTTT. Translating it yields CSVAGTGDTEAFF.

The genes are TRBV7-9 and TRBJ2-1, with no clear D. V lost 2 bases to trimming and J lost 5 bases, with 4 bases between them. CDR3 length: 12 amino acids. Germline-derived CDR1 and CDR2 are SEHNR and FQNEAQ (reference sequence). CDR3 sequence (DNA): TGTGCCAGCAGCTTATCGGACAATGAGCAGTTCTTC. This sequence encodes CASSLSDNEQFF.

The chain uses TRBV28 and TRBJ2-5, with TRBD2 matching over 12 bases. In germline, CDR1 is MDHEN, CDR2 SYDVKM. The CDR3 extends over 16 amino acids. With V trimmed by 3 bases and J by 5 bases, 7 bases remained unmatched. The CDR3 loop is CASSFPTSGGAETQYF. The DNA of the CDR3 is TGTGCCAGCAGTTTCCCGACTAGCGGGGGAGCGGAGACCCAGTACTTC. The full variable domain, rest sourced from reference TRBV28 and TRBJ2-5, is DVKVTQSSRYLVKRTGEKVFLECVQDMDHENMFWYRQDPGLGLRLIYFSYDVKMKEKGDIPEGYSVSREKKERFSLILESASTNQTSMYLCASSFPTSGGAETQYFGPGTRLLVL.

This clone was seen just once. The chain links TRBV2 to TRBJ1-2, with D possibly TRBD1 on 6 matching bases. Trimming pared 8 bases from V and 6 bases from J, leaving 22 bases between. Germline-derived CDR1 and CDR2 are SNHLY and FYNNEI. This CDR3 is 15 amino acids long. This chain's CDR3 is CASYPRTVSGDGYTF. CDR3 sequence (DNA): TGTGCCAGCTATCCCCGGACAGTCTCTGGCGATGGCTACACCTTC.

V usage is TRBV11-3 and J usage is TRBJ1-1, with a possible D match to TRBD1 (5 bases). This CDR3 is 14 amino acids long. Between the trimmed V and J ends, which lost 4 bases and 0 bases, there was a span of 9 bases. The germline gives CDR1 SGHNT, CDR2 YENEEA. As DNA, the CDR3 is TGTGCCAGCAGCTCAACAGGTGTGAACACTGAAGCTTTCTTT. Translation gives CASSSTGVNTEAFF.

This chain links TRBV6-1 with TRBJ1-4; D gene uncertain. Germline lookup yields CDR1 MNHNS and CDR2 SASEGT. Trimming pared 2 bases from V and 8 bases from J, leaving 18 bases between. The length of the CDR3 is 16 residues. The CDR3 region has the DNA TGTGCCAGCAGTGAAATCATAGGGTCGGGGAAGGAAAAACTGTTTTTT. This gives the protein CASSEIIGSGKEKLFF.

The V gene is TRBV5-1, the J gene TRBJ2-1, with D perhaps TRBD2 (5 bases). Germline assignment: CDR1 SGHRS and CDR2 YFSETQ. Trimming left V 3 bases short and J 7 bases short, with 14 bases between. The CDR3 runs to 14 residues. This chain's CDR3 is CASSSSGPGNEQFF. The CDR3 nucleotides read TGCGCCAGCAGCTCCAGCGGTCCGGGGAATGAGCAGTTCTTC.

The chain carries TRBV2 and TRBJ1-5; 9 nucleotides line up with TRBD1. CDR1 and CDR2 from the germline V gene are SNHLY and FYNNEI. The CDR3 loop spans 13 amino acids. The junction had 2 bases not matched to a gene; V was cut back by 4 bases and J by 7 bases. This CDR3 reads CASSGDRDQPQHF. In nucleotides, the CDR3 is TGTGCCAGCAGTGGGGACAGGGACCAGCCCCAGCATTTT. Together with reference TRBV2 and TRBJ1-5, the CDR3 gives the full variable domain: EPEVTQTPSHQVTQMGQEVILRCVPISNHLYFYWYRQILGQKVEFLVSFYNNEISEKSEIFDDQFSVERPDGSNFTLKIRSTKLEDSAMYFCASSGDRDQPQHFGDGTRLSIL.

The rearrangement links TRBV27 to TRBJ2-3, with 11 nucleotides matching TRBD1. The germline V gene has CDR1 MNHEY and CDR2 SMNVEV (reference sequence). The V gene end was trimmed by 0 bases and the J gene end by 4 bases; junction bases not matched to a gene: 9. This CDR3 region has 18 residues. For the CDR3, the DNA is TGTGCCAGCAGTTTATCCACCGCCCAGGGACAGGGGGCAGATACGCAGTATTTT. Translated: CASSLSTAQGQGADTQYF.

This rearrangement joins TRBV7-2 to TRBJ2-3, with a possible D match to TRBD1 (6 bases). Germline CDR1 reads SGHTA; CDR2 reads FQGNSA. Trimming shortened V by 1 base and J by 14 bases, and 13 bases separated the two germline ends. CDR3 size: 12 residues. CDR3 sequence reads: CASSLGQGLRYF. The CDR3 DNA reads TGTGCCAGCAGCTTAGGGCAGGGGCTACGGTATTTT. Supplemented by reference TRBV7-2 and TRBJ2-3, the full variable domain reads GAGVSQSPSNKVTEKGKDVELRCDPISGHTALYWYRQSLGQGLEFLIYFQGNSAPDKSGLPSDRFSAERTGGSVSTLTIQRTQQEDSAVYLCASSLGQGLRYFGPGTRLTVL.

The chain carries TRBV6-6 and TRBJ2-7, with D maybe TRBD2 (5 bases). This CDR3 has 13 residues. V was pared by 3 bases and J by 6 bases, with 12 bases between. In germline, CDR1 is MNHNY, CDR2 SVGAGI (reference sequence). CDR3 nucleotides: TGTGCCAGCAGTTATCAGGACCGGGGCGAGCAGTACTTC. It is translated as CASSYQDRGEQYF.

In its sample, this clone was seen a few times. The gene calls are TRBV5-4 and TRBJ1-6, with 7 positions matching TRBD1. The CDR3 sequence is 13 residues long. Unmatched junction bases numbered 7, after V lost 6 bases and J lost 10 bases. Per the germline V gene, CDR1 is SGHNT and CDR2 is YYREEE (reference sequence). The CDR3 DNA is TGTGCCAGCACGGACAGGCTACGATCACCCCTCCACTTT. It encodes CASTDRLRSPLHF. Full variable domain (outside the CDR3, taken from reference TRBV5-4 and TRBJ1-6): ETGVTQSPTHLIKTRGQQVTLRCSSQSGHNTVSWYQQALGQGPQFIFQYYREEENGRGNFPPRFSGLQFPNYSSELNVNALELDDSALYLCASTDRLRSPLHFGNGTRLTVT.

The chain recombines TRBV6-5 with TRBJ1-1; 7 nucleotides line up with TRBD1. Trimming took 5 bases from V and 5 from J; bases not matched to a gene: 5. The CDR3 contains 13 residues. CDR1 and CDR2 (germline): MNHEY, SVGAGI. CDR3 region: CASSQTGRTEAFF. CDR3 DNA: TGTGCCAGCAGTCAGACAGGGAGGACTGAAGCTTTCTTT.

This chain links TRBV5-4 with TRBJ2-2, with TRBD1 matching 9 bases. Germline CDR1 SGHNT, CDR2 YYREEE (reference sequence). This CDR3 is built from 14 residues. Germline trimming cut 1 base from V and 6 bases from J; bases unmatched to any gene: 1. This CDR3 reads CASSLRDRAGELFF. The CDR3, as DNA: TGTGCCAGCAGCTTGCGGGACAGGGCCGGGGAGCTGTTTTTT. The variable domain in full, completed from reference TRBV5-4 and TRBJ2-2, reads ETGVTQSPTHLIKTRGQQVTLRCSSQSGHNTVSWYQQALGQGPQFIFQYYREEENGRGNFPPRFSGLQFPNYSSELNVNALELDDSALYLCASSLRDRAGELFFGEGSRLTVL.

The CDR3 sequence: CASSLVARPSGADTQYF. The CDR3 coding sequence is TGTGCCAGCAGCTTAGTTGCTAGACCCAGTGGAGCAGATACGCAGTATTTT. This sequence joins TRBV11-2 and TRBJ2-3; D call uncertain. The ends were cut back, 1 base at V and 4 bases at J, with 18 bases in the middle. CDR1 is SGHAT, CDR2 FQNNGV, per germline. The CDR3 covers 17 residues.

This rearrangement joins TRBV21-1 to TRBJ2-7; TRBD1 reflects the table's D call only, with no check against the DNA. TRBV21-1 has pseudogene status. The CDR3 is made up of 15 amino acids. The CDR3: CASSAGTDLSYEQYF. DNA of the CDR3: TGTGCCAGCAGCGCTGGGACAGACCTCTCCTACGAGCAGTACTTC.

This rearrangement joins TRBV27 to TRBJ1-1; the D gene is possibly TRBD1 (5 bases). The length of the CDR3 is 14 residues. Germline V gene sequence: CDR1 MNHEY, CDR2 SMNVEV (reference sequence). With 6 bases removed from V and 0 bases from J, the gap between germline ends came to 11 bases. Here the CDR3 reads CASSSWGLNTEAFF. The DNA for the CDR3 is TGTGCCAGCAGCTCATGGGGCCTGAACACTGAAGCTTTCTTT.